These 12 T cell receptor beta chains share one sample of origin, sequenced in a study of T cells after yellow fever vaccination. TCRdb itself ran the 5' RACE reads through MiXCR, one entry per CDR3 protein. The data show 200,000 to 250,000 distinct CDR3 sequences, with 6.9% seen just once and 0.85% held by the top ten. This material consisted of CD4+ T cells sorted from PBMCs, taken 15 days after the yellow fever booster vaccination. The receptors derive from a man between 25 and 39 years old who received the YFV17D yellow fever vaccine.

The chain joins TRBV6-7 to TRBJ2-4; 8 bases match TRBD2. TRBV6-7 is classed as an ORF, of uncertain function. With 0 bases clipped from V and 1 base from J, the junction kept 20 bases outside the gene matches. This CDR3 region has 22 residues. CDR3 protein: CASSYSNGTRSFRIVAKNIQYF. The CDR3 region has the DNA TGTGCCAGCAGTTACTCGAATGGGACTAGGAGTTTTCGGATCGTCGCCAAAAACATTCAGTACTTC.

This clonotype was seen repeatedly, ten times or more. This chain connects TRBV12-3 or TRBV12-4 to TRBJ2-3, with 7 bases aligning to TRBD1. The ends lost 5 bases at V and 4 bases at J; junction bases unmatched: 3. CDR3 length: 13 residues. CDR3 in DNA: TGTGCCAGCAGTGCAACAGGGGCAGATACGCAGTATTTT. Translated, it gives CASSATGADTQYF.

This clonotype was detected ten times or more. The CDR3 reads CASNRGSNNEQFF. The CDR3 DNA is TGCGCCAGCAATAGGGGGAGTAACAATGAGCAGTTCTTC. J is TRBJ2-1 and V is TRBV5-1, with D tentatively TRBD1 (6 bases). This CDR3 is built from 13 residues. Germline CDR1 is SGHRS and CDR2 is YFSETQ. V lost 6 bases and J 5 bases, leaving 12 bases between the germline ends.

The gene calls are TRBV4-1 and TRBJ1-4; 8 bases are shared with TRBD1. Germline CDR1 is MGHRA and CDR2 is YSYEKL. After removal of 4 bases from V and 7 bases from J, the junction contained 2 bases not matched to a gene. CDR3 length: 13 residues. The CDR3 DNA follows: TGCGCCAGCAGCCGGACAGGGTTTGAAAAACTGTTTTTT. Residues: CASSRTGFEKLFF.

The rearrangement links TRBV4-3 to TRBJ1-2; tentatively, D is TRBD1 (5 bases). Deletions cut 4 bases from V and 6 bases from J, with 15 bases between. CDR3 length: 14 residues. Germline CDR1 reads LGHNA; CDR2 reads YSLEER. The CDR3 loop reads CASSPGNWEDGYTF. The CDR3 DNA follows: TGCGCCAGCAGCCCAGGGAATTGGGAAGATGGCTACACCTTC.

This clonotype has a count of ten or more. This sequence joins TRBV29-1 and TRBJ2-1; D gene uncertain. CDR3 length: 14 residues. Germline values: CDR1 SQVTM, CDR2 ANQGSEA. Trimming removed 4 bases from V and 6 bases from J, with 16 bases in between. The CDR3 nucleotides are TGCAGCGTTGGGTTCGCCTCCCCCGGCAATGAGCAGTTCTTC. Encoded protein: CSVGFASPGNEQFF.

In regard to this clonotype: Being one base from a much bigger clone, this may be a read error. CDR3 in amino acids: CASLEQYF. The CDR3 coding sequence is TGTGCCAGCCTCGAGCAGTACTTC. J is TRBJ2-7 and V is TRBV11-2, with D unresolved. CDR1 and CDR2 from the germline V gene are SGHAT and FQNNGV. V lost 8 bases, J lost 6 bases, and 2 bases lay in between. This CDR3 spans 8 amino acids.

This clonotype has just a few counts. In DNA form, the CDR3 reads TGTGCCAGCAGTTTAAAAGGGGGCAATCAGCCCCAGCATTTT. Its translation: CASSLKGGNQPQHF. This rearrangement joins TRBV12-3 or TRBV12-4 to TRBJ1-5, with TRBD1 as a possible D gene (5 bases). V was trimmed by 2 bases and J by 2 bases, leaving 7 bases between them. This CDR3 has 14 amino acids.

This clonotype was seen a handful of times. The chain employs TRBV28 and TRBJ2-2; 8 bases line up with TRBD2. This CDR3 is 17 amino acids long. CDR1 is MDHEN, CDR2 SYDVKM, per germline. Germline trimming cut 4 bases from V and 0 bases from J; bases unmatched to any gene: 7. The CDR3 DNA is TGTGCCAGCAGTTCCGGGGGGGGCGGAGCGAACACCGGGGAGCTGTTTTTT. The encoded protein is CASSSGGGGANTGELFF.

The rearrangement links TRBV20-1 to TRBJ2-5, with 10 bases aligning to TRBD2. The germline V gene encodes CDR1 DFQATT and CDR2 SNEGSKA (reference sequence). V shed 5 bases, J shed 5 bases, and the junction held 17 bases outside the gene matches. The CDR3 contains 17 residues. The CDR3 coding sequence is TGCAGTGCTGGGAGGAGACCGGGACTAGCGTCCAGGGAGACCCAGTACTTC. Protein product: CSAGRRPGLASRETQYF.

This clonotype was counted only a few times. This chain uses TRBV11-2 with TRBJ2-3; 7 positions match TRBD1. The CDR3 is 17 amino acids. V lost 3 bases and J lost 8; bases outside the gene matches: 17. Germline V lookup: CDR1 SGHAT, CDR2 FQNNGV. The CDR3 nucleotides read TGTGCCAGCAGCTTGGACGAGGGGGCAGGTAGAAGAGGTACGCAGTATTTT. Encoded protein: CASSLDEGAGRRGTQYF.

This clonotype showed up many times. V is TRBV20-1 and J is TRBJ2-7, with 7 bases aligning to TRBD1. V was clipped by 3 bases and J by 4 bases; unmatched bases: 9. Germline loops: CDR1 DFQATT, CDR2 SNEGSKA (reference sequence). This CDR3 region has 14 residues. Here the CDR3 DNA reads TGCAGTGCTAGCAAACAGGGGCCACCATACGAGCAGTACTTC. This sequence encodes CSASKQGPPYEQYF.